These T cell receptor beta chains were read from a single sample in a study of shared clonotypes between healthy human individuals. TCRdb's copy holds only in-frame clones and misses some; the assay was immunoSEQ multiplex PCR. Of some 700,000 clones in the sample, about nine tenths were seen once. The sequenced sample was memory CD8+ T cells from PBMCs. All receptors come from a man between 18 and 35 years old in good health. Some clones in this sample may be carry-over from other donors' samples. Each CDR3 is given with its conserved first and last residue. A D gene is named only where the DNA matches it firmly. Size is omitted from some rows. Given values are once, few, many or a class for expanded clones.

cdr3_nt: TGTGCCAGCAGCGATACAGGAGCCGTTGGTCAGCCCCAGCATTTT; cdr3_aa: CASSDTGAVGQPQHF; v_call: TRBV9; j_call: TRBJ1-5; d_call: .; clone_size: .
cdr3_nt: TGTGCCAGCAGTCCCGGGACAGGGGCCGGCTACACCTTC; cdr3_aa: CASSPGTGAGYTF; v_call: TRBV27; j_call: TRBJ1-2; d_call: TRBD1; clone_size: .
cdr3_nt: TGTGCCAGCAGCTTAACGAGGACTAGTCGACAAGAGACCCAGTACTTC; cdr3_aa: CASSLTRTSRQETQYF; v_call: TRBV7-6; j_call: TRBJ2-5; d_call: TRBD2; clone_size: .
cdr3_nt: TGTGCCAGCAGCAATGGCGGAGCGGGGTACGAGCAGTACTTC; cdr3_aa: CASSNGGAGYEQYF; v_call: TRBV7-2; j_call: TRBJ2-7; d_call: TRBD2; clone_size: .
cdr3_nt: TGTGCCAGCAGTGAGGCGTTCGCCTATGGCTACACCTTC; cdr3_aa: CASSEAFAYGYTF; v_call: TRBV2; j_call: TRBJ1-2; d_call: .; clone_size: .
cdr3_nt: TGTGCCAGCAGCGTCCTAATCCCCGGGACTAGCGGGAGGGTCTCGTACGAGCAGTACTTC; cdr3_aa: CASSVLIPGTSGRVSYEQYF; v_call: TRBV21-1; j_call: TRBJ2-7; d_call: .; clone_size: .
cdr3_nt: TGTGCCAGCAGCTTAGTGGTGACCGACCACCGGCCCCAGCATTTT; cdr3_aa: CASSLVVTDHRPQHF; v_call: TRBV7-2; j_call: TRBJ1-5; d_call: .; clone_size: .
cdr3_nt: TGTGCCAGCAGCCCCGCCCCCGGGCTCAAGCCCACAGATACGCAGTATTTT; cdr3_aa: CASSPAPGLKPTDTQYF; v_call: TRBV9; j_call: TRBJ2-3; d_call: .; clone_size: .
cdr3_nt: TGCGCCAGCAGCCACCAGGGGGCGGGTAACACCGGGGAGCTGTTTTTT; cdr3_aa: CASSHQGAGNTGELFF; v_call: TRBV4-1; j_call: TRBJ2-2; d_call: TRBD1; clone_size: .
cdr3_nt: TGCGCCAGCAGCCAAGTGGGACAGGGCGATACAGATACGCAGTATTTT; cdr3_aa: CASSQVGQGDTDTQYF; v_call: TRBV4-1; j_call: TRBJ2-3; d_call: TRBD1; clone_size: .
cdr3_nt: TGTGCCAGCAGCTTAGCGGGGGAACGGGGATATCAGCCCCAGCATTTT; cdr3_aa: CASSLAGERGYQPQHF; v_call: TRBV7-8; j_call: TRBJ1-5; d_call: .; clone_size: .
cdr3_nt: TGTGCCAGCAGCTTAGTTTTCGGCAGTTCATCAGATACGCAGTATTTT; cdr3_aa: CASSLVFGSSSDTQYF; v_call: TRBV7-2; j_call: TRBJ2-3; d_call: .; clone_size: .
cdr3_nt: TGTGCCAGCAGCTTAGTCCCTAGCGGCACAGATACGCAGTATTTT; cdr3_aa: CASSLVPSGTDTQYF; v_call: TRBV11-2; j_call: TRBJ2-3; d_call: .; clone_size: .
cdr3_nt: TGTGCCAGCAGTTTGTCGACAGGGAACGGCTACACCTTC; cdr3_aa: CASSLSTGNGYTF; v_call: TRBV27; j_call: TRBJ1-2; d_call: TRBD1; clone_size: .
cdr3_nt: TGTGCCAGCAGTTCAGGACTAGCTTCGGGCTACGAGCAGTACTTC; cdr3_aa: CASSSGLASGYEQYF; v_call: TRBV27; j_call: TRBJ2-7; d_call: TRBD2; clone_size: .
cdr3_nt: TGTGCCAGCGGGTGGCGGTGGGAGGCGTACGAGCAGTACTTC; cdr3_aa: CASGWRWEAYEQYF; v_call: TRBV28; j_call: TRBJ2-7; d_call: .; clone_size: .
cdr3_nt: TGTGCCAGCAGTATCACACCCAACCAAGAGACCCAGTACTTC; cdr3_aa: CASSITPNQETQYF; v_call: TRBV6-5; j_call: TRBJ2-5; d_call: .; clone_size: .
cdr3_nt: TGCGCCAGCAGGGGCGACTACTACAATGAGCAGTTCTTC; cdr3_aa: CASRGDYYNEQFF; v_call: TRBV10-1; j_call: TRBJ2-1; d_call: .; clone_size: .
cdr3_nt: TGCGCCAGCAGCCACCCGGGACTAGCGGATACAGATACGCAGTATTTT; cdr3_aa: CASSHPGLADTDTQYF; v_call: TRBV4-1; j_call: TRBJ2-3; d_call: TRBD2; clone_size: .
cdr3_nt: TGTGCCACACCGAAACCGGGCGGGTCTAACTATGGCTACACCTTC; cdr3_aa: CATPKPGGSNYGYTF; v_call: TRBV6-1; j_call: TRBJ1-2; d_call: .; clone_size: .
cdr3_nt: TGTGCCAGTAGTATGCACGGGAGAGACAATGAGCAGTTCTTC; cdr3_aa: CASSMHGRDNEQFF; v_call: TRBV19; j_call: TRBJ2-1; d_call: .; clone_size: .
cdr3_nt: TGTGCCAGCAGTTCGCGGGACGGTGTGAGCTCCTACGAGCAGTACTTC; cdr3_aa: CASSSRDGVSSYEQYF; v_call: TRBV27; j_call: TRBJ2-7; d_call: .; clone_size: .
cdr3_nt: TGCGCCAGCAGCCAAGGTGTCGTTGGGCCCGAGCAGTACTTC; cdr3_aa: CASSQGVVGPEQYF; v_call: TRBV4-1; j_call: TRBJ2-7; d_call: .; clone_size: .
cdr3_nt: TGTGCCAGCAGCTTAGGAGGGAGCGGCTATGGCTACACCTTC; cdr3_aa: CASSLGGSGYGYTF; v_call: TRBV7-8; j_call: TRBJ1-2; d_call: .; clone_size: once
cdr3_nt: TGTGCCAGCAGCCCGCGAGGGACTAGCGGAAAAATTTACAATGAGCAGTTCTTC; cdr3_aa: CASSPRGTSGKIYNEQFF; v_call: TRBV7-6; j_call: TRBJ2-1; d_call: TRBD2; clone_size: .
cdr3_nt: TGTGCCACTAAGACCTCTCTAACTTCCTACGAGCAGTACTTC; cdr3_aa: CATKTSLTSYEQYF; v_call: TRBV19; j_call: TRBJ2-7; d_call: .; clone_size: .
cdr3_nt: TGTGCCAGCAGTTTATCGGACACCGGATACAATGAGCAGTTCTTC; cdr3_aa: CASSLSDTGYNEQFF; v_call: TRBV28; j_call: TRBJ2-1; d_call: .; clone_size: .
cdr3_nt: TGTGCCAGCAGCGTAGGGCTCGGGAGTGTTGGAGAGACCCAGTACTTC; cdr3_aa: CASSVGLGSVGETQYF; v_call: TRBV9; j_call: TRBJ2-5; d_call: .; clone_size: .
cdr3_nt: TGTGCCAGCAGCACAGGGGGGCAATCCTATGGCTACACCTTC; cdr3_aa: CASSTGGQSYGYTF; v_call: TRBV7-9; j_call: TRBJ1-2; d_call: TRBD1; clone_size: .
cdr3_nt: TGTGCCAGCAGCTTAAACCCCCCTAGGAGCGTCCGATCCTACGAGCAGTACTTC; cdr3_aa: CASSLNPPRSVRSYEQYF; v_call: TRBV7-3; j_call: TRBJ2-7; d_call: .; clone_size: .
cdr3_nt: TGTGCCAGTAGTATCGGGAACAACTACGAGCAGTACTTC; cdr3_aa: CASSIGNNYEQYF; v_call: TRBV19; j_call: TRBJ2-7; d_call: .; clone_size: .
cdr3_nt: TGTGCCAGCAGTTACACCCGCGGGACATCAGCCTATGGCTACACCTTC; cdr3_aa: CASSYTRGTSAYGYTF; v_call: TRBV6-6; j_call: TRBJ1-2; d_call: .; clone_size: .
cdr3_nt: TGTGCCAGCAGTTACTCGAGACTAGGATGGGAGACCCAGTACTTC; cdr3_aa: CASSYSRLGWETQYF; v_call: TRBV6-6; j_call: TRBJ2-5; d_call: .; clone_size: .
cdr3_nt: TGTGCCAGCAGCTTTGGGGGGCGGGAAGCTTTCTTT; cdr3_aa: CASSFGGREAFF; v_call: TRBV5-4; j_call: TRBJ1-1; d_call: .; clone_size: .
cdr3_nt: TGTGCCAGCTCACCAGACATTCACAGGGAGTATGAGCAGTTCTTC; cdr3_aa: CASSPDIHREYEQFF; v_call: TRBV18; j_call: TRBJ2-1; d_call: .; clone_size: .
cdr3_nt: TGCAGCGTTCCAACGAACACCGGGGAGCTGTTTTTT; cdr3_aa: CSVPTNTGELFF; v_call: TRBV29-1; j_call: TRBJ2-2; d_call: .; clone_size: .
cdr3_nt: TGTGCCAGCAGCCAAGTATATAGCGGGAGATCGTACGAGCAGTACTTC; cdr3_aa: CASSQVYSGRSYEQYF; v_call: TRBV4-2; j_call: TRBJ2-7; d_call: TRBD2; clone_size: .
cdr3_nt: TGTGCCAGCAAACATCTAGAGAGCGTCTACGAGCAGTACTTC; cdr3_aa: CASKHLESVYEQYF; v_call: TRBV6-5; j_call: TRBJ2-7; d_call: .; clone_size: .
cdr3_nt: TGTGCCAGCAGTGGGACGGCACAAGAGACCCAGTACTTC; cdr3_aa: CASSGTAQETQYF; v_call: TRBV27; j_call: TRBJ2-5; d_call: .; clone_size: once
cdr3_nt: TGTGCCAGCAGCGAGAGTGAGGACAGGACCTACGAGCAGTACTTC; cdr3_aa: CASSESEDRTYEQYF; v_call: TRBV9; j_call: TRBJ2-7; d_call: TRBD1; clone_size: .
cdr3_nt: TGTGCCAGCAGTCTCAATGGACTAGCGGGAGTTTATGTCCCATACAATGAGCAGTTCTTC; cdr3_aa: CASSLNGLAGVYVPYNEQFF; v_call: TRBV28; j_call: TRBJ2-1; d_call: TRBD2; clone_size: .
cdr3_nt: TGTGCCACCAGCACGCCCTGGCGTTCGGGCGAGCAGTACTTC; cdr3_aa: CATSTPWRSGEQYF; v_call: TRBV15; j_call: TRBJ2-7; d_call: .; clone_size: .
cdr3_nt: TGTGCCAGCAGCTTGCCACAGGGTACCCAGCCCCAGCATTTT; cdr3_aa: CASSLPQGTQPQHF; v_call: TRBV7-8; j_call: TRBJ1-5; d_call: .; clone_size: .
cdr3_nt: TGTGCCAGCAGTTATAGCGGGCAGCTCTACGAGCAGTACTTC; cdr3_aa: CASSYSGQLYEQYF; v_call: TRBV6-6; j_call: TRBJ2-7; d_call: TRBD2; clone_size: few
cdr3_nt: TGTGCCAGCAGTTTTAGTCCAGGGGGGACCTACGAGCAGTACTTC; cdr3_aa: CASSFSPGGTYEQYF; v_call: TRBV28; j_call: TRBJ2-7; d_call: .; clone_size: .
cdr3_nt: TGTGCCAGCAGTTCCTACTCTAGCGGGAGTATCGCCGGGGAGCTGTTTTTT; cdr3_aa: CASSSYSSGSIAGELFF; v_call: TRBV27; j_call: TRBJ2-2; d_call: TRBD2; clone_size: .
cdr3_nt: TGTGCCAGCAGCCCCCAATATCTAATTAGGGGCACAGATACGCAGTATTTT; cdr3_aa: CASSPQYLIRGTDTQYF; v_call: TRBV7-7; j_call: TRBJ2-3; d_call: .; clone_size: .
cdr3_nt: TGTGCCAGCAGTGAGGGCCCCACTGAAGCTTTCTTT; cdr3_aa: CASSEGPTEAFF; v_call: TRBV6-1; j_call: TRBJ1-1; d_call: .; clone_size: .
cdr3_nt: TGTGCCTGGGGGGGACATCAGAACCCCTTCGAGCAGTACTTC; cdr3_aa: CAWGGHQNPFEQYF; v_call: TRBV30; j_call: TRBJ2-7; d_call: .; clone_size: once
cdr3_nt: TGTGCCAGCATTGAATGGCTACGGTCTGAAGCTTTCTTT; cdr3_aa: CASIEWLRSEAFF; v_call: TRBV28; j_call: TRBJ1-1; d_call: .; clone_size: .
cdr3_nt: TGTGCCAGCAGTGAAGGGCGCGCGAATGAGCAGTTCTTC; cdr3_aa: CASSEGRANEQFF; v_call: TRBV6-4; j_call: TRBJ2-1; d_call: .; clone_size: .
cdr3_nt: TGTGCCAGCAGCGATGGGGACAGGGGGCCCTACGAGCAGTACTTC; cdr3_aa: CASSDGDRGPYEQYF; v_call: TRBV9; j_call: TRBJ2-7; d_call: TRBD1; clone_size: few
cdr3_nt: TGTGCCAGCAGTGTGGGGGCGCGCACTGAAGCTTTCTTT; cdr3_aa: CASSVGARTEAFF; v_call: TRBV6-5; j_call: TRBJ1-1; d_call: .; clone_size: .
cdr3_nt: TGTGCCAGCAGCCTCCCGACAGGAGTGAACACCGGGGAGCTGTTTTTT; cdr3_aa: CASSLPTGVNTGELFF; v_call: TRBV7-9; j_call: TRBJ2-2; d_call: .; clone_size: .
cdr3_nt: TGTGCCAGCAGTGACCTGGGGTACCAAGAGACCCAGTACTTC; cdr3_aa: CASSDLGYQETQYF; v_call: TRBV6-1; j_call: TRBJ2-5; d_call: .; clone_size: .